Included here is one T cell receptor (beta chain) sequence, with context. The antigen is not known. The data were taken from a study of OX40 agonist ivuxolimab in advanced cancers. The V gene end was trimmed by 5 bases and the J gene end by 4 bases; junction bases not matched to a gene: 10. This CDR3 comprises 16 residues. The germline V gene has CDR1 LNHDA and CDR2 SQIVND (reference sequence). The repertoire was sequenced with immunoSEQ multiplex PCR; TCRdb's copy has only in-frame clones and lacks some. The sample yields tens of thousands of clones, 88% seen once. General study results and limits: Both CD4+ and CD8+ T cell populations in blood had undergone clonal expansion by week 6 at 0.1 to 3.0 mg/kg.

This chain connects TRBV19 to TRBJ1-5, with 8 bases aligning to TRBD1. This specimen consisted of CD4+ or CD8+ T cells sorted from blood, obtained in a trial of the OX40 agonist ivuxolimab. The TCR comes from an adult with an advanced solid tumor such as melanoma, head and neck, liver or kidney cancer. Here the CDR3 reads CASSAPGTGLNQPQHF. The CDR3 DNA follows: TGTGCCAGTAGTGCCCCCGGGACAGGACTAAATCAGCCCCAGCATTTT.